The entry below gives a single T cell receptor (beta chain) sequence along with its context. Its cognate antigen has yet to be identified. The input lacks base qualities; no much larger clone sits a single base away. The CDR3 runs 17 residues from the cysteine to the phenylalanine. Just the 51-base CDR3 DNA is kept, in frame starting at base 1. V drops 5 bases and J drops 0 bases, leaving 17 bases in between. Reading the germline V gene gives CDR1 MDHEN and CDR2 SYDVKM. The method behind the library was the immunoSEQ multiplex PCR assay. TCRdb took over this immuneACCESS table, retaining in-frame rearrangements with V and J assigned. Such tables are incomplete; in checked studies, under half of the missing clones stem from an unresolved V gene, and the remainder is unexplained. This sample is represented by over 200,000 clones; approximately 80% of them were singletons. The leading ten clones occupy 13% of the sample.

The entry originates in a study of control samples from healthy donors and cancer patients (dated by TCRdb to the early 2020s). The receptor was isolated from a woman in her sixties or seventies with lung cancer. Material for sequencing was PBMCs. The chain is assembled from TRBV28 and TRBJ1-5; 5 matching bases give a weak D call of TRBD1. The CDR3 here reads CASSLWQGDNSNQPQHF. The nucleotide sequence is given as TGTGCCAGCAGTCTGTGGCAGGGAGACAATAGCAATCAGCCCCAGCATTTT.